Below, one TCR beta chain is given with its context. The antigen is unknown. The data stem from a study of cytomegalovirus exposure and HLA in healthy donors. Study-level information: Among approximately 400 genotyped donors, 65% to 90% fell in the Caucasian-associated ancestry cluster. Study-wide points: Solely CMV serostatus was available to characterize immune exposure. Further analysis, carried out later, found HLA-associated TCR beta chains more clonally expanded than equally common other chains.

The study ran its PCR with 60 Vbeta and 13 Jbeta primers. Sequenced by immunoSEQ multiplex PCR; TCRdb stores in-frame clones only, minus some. Of 120,000 or so clones listed, approximately 80% were seen once; the top ten hold approximately 0.22%. V was clipped by 5 bases and J by 5 bases; unmatched bases: 5. This CDR3 comprises 14 residues. The V gene's germline CDR1 is SGHVS and CDR2 FNYEAQ. The clonotype was recovered from a man aged 45 to 65 in good health and CMV-seronegative. What was sequenced was PBMCs. The chain joins TRBV7-6 to TRBJ1-5; 8 bases map to TRBD1. This CDR3 is CASSLRGRDQPQHF. CDR3 nucleotide sequence: TGTGCCAGCAGCCTCAGGGGGCGCGATCAGCCCCAGCATTTT.